What follows are 26 T cell receptor beta chains derived from one specimen sequenced in a study of T cell clusters in autoimmune cytopenias. Some 34,000 genome equivalents of blood DNA were amplified for TRB. TRB was amplified by touch-down multiplex PCR, primer pools A and B combined. TCRdb re-called the multiplex PCR reads and shows each CDR3 protein once, DNA omitted. Listed are some 4,300 distinct CDR3 sequences; 11% falls within the top ten. The same specimen was also included in a second study, on T cell repertoires in aging, cancer and after chemotherapy.

The sample comprised peripheral blood. The receptors originated from a human donor in good health.

This clonotype ranks as medium-sized in terms of frequency. This chain uses TRBV27 with TRBJ2-7; TCRdb returns TRBD1, unconfirmable since there is no DNA. Per germline, CDR1 MNHEY and CDR2 SMNVEV (reference sequence). The CDR3 spans 13 residues. CDR3: CASSRPSSYEQYF.

The chain is built from TRBV6-2 or TRBV6-3 and TRBJ2-4; the TCRdb D gene call, TRBD2, has no DNA to confirm it. The CDR3 length is 20 residues. CDR1 is MNHEY and CDR2 is SVGEGT in the germline V gene. The CDR3 here is CASRKGYLAGGSVAKNIQYF.

The chain carries TRBV27 and TRBJ1-6. The germline V gene has CDR1 MNHEY and CDR2 SMNVEV (reference sequence). The CDR3 loop spans 14 amino acids. This CDR3 is CASSSPRPNSPLHF.

V and J are TRBV5-6 and TRBJ2-4. Germline CDR1 and CDR2: SGHDT and YYEEEE. The CDR3 runs to 15 residues. CDR3 protein: CASSLDQLAKNIQYF.

This clonotype is classed as medium-sized (0.01 to 0.1%) by frequency. The CDR3 loop reads CASSLPRPDTDTQYF. V is TRBV5-5 and J is TRBJ2-3. This CDR3 comprises 15 residues. Germline values: CDR1 SGHKS, CDR2 YYEKEE (reference sequence).

This clonotype counts as large (0.1 to 1%) by frequency. The rearrangement joins TRBV19 to TRBJ2-1; TCRdb proposes TRBD2, but this gene call is untestable without DNA. Germline assignment: CDR1 LNHDA and CDR2 SQIVND (reference sequence). The CDR3 has 14 amino acids. The CDR3 region is CASKQRPSYNEQFF. Variable domain in full (rest from reference TRBV19 and TRBJ2-1): DGGITQSPKYLFRKEGQNVTLSCEQNLNHDAMYWYRQDPGQGLRLIYYSQIVNDFQKGDIAEGYSVSREKKESFPLTVTSAQKNPTAFYLCASKQRPSYNEQFFGPGTRLTVL.

The chain recombines TRBV5-4 with TRBJ2-5; TCRdb designates TRBD1, a call that cannot be tested without DNA. Germline-derived CDR1 and CDR2 are SGHNT and YYREEE (reference sequence). This CDR3 has 13 amino acids. The CDR3 reads CASSPDPDGTQYF.

This clonotype is deemed medium-sized by its frequency. The chain recombines TRBV27 with TRBJ2-2; the D call from TCRdb, TRBD1, cannot be confirmed without DNA. This CDR3 is built from 16 residues. Germline V gene lookup returns CDR1 MNHEY and CDR2 SMNVEV (reference sequence). This CDR3 reads CASSIPQGLGTGELFF.

The gene calls are TRBV21-1 and TRBJ1-4; the TCRdb D gene call, TRBD1, has no DNA to confirm it. TRBV21-1 constitutes a pseudogene. CDR3 length: 17 residues. CDR3 sequence: CASSKVGGRTWCEKLFF.

This clonotype is classed as medium-sized by frequency. This chain uses TRBV27 with TRBJ2-7; TCRdb lists TRBD1, though no DNA is available to test this call. Germline loops: CDR1 MNHEY, CDR2 SMNVEV (reference sequence). The CDR3 covers 13 residues. Here the CDR3 reads CASSPRARYEQYF.

This clonotype shows up as medium-sized (0.01 to 0.1%) by frequency. V is TRBV27 and J is TRBJ1-2; checking the TCRdb D call of TRBD1 is not possible without DNA. The CDR3 consists of 18 residues. The germline CDR1 and CDR2 sequences are MNHEY and SMNVEV (reference sequence). CDR3 protein: CASSFSSPGGAENYGYTF.

This clonotype ranks as medium-sized in terms of frequency. The chain carries TRBV18 and TRBJ1-3. The germline gives CDR1 KGHSH, CDR2 LQKENI. The CDR3 contains 11 residues. The CDR3 loop is CASSPGNTIYF.

According to its frequency, this clonotype is medium-sized. The chain carries TRBV6-5 and TRBJ1-2; TCRdb names TRBD1, which stays unverified in the absence of DNA. The CDR3 extends over 17 amino acids. Germline V gene data show CDR1 as MNHEY and CDR2 as SVGAGI. CDR3 sequence reads: CASSYSSSGTVRYGYTF.

In terms of frequency, this clonotype is medium-sized. The chain is built from TRBV6-4 and TRBJ2-1; the D gene TCRdb calls, TRBD1, cannot be checked with no DNA. CDR1 is MRHNA and CDR2 is SNTAGT in the germline V gene. The CDR3 totals 13 residues. The CDR3: CATGGGEGNEQFF.

The chain joins TRBV9 to TRBJ2-2; TCRdb's D gene call, TRBD1, goes unchecked for lack of DNA. The germline CDR1 and CDR2 sequences are SGDLS and YYNGEE. The CDR3 is 16 amino acids. The CDR3 protein is CASSVAGTPNTGELFF.

Considering frequency, this clonotype is medium-sized (0.01 to 0.1%). V is TRBV29-1 and J is TRBJ2-4; no DNA is available, so the TRBD1 call from TCRdb remains unchecked. The CDR3 extends over 12 amino acids. In germline, CDR1 is SQVTM, CDR2 ANQGSEA. CDR3 loop: CSVETGKNIQYF.

This clonotype is identified as medium-sized from frequency. The rearrangement links TRBV6-1 to TRBJ2-2; with no DNA, the TCRdb D assignment of TRBD1 cannot be verified. The CDR3 is 14 residues long. Germline CDR1 MNHNS, CDR2 SASEGT. The CDR3 here is CASSQGSNTGELFF.

This clonotype is labeled medium-sized based on frequency. V usage is TRBV6-1 and J usage is TRBJ1-6. CDR1 and CDR2 (germline): MNHNS, SASEGT. This CDR3 spans 13 amino acids. This CDR3 is CASSESGRRPLHF.

This clonotype is medium-sized by frequency. This chain uses TRBV19 with TRBJ2-1; TCRdb designates TRBD1, a call that cannot be tested without DNA. Germline assignment: CDR1 LNHDA and CDR2 SQIVND (reference sequence). The CDR3 runs to 13 residues. CDR3 sequence reads: CASSSSGGNEQFF.

In terms of frequency, this clonotype is medium-sized (0.01 to 0.1%). The chain links TRBV27 to TRBJ2-7; lacking DNA, the TRBD1 call made by TCRdb goes unchecked. This CDR3 is 14 amino acids long. Germline V gene sequence: CDR1 MNHEY, CDR2 SMNVEV (reference sequence). The CDR3 sequence: CASSLSGTAYEQYF.

Considering frequency, this clonotype is medium-sized (0.01 to 0.1%). The chain couples TRBV19 to TRBJ1-3. The CDR3 is made up of 14 amino acids. Per the germline V gene, CDR1 is LNHDA and CDR2 is SQIVND (reference sequence). The CDR3 protein is CASSGGRIGNTIYF. Drawing the rest from reference TRBV19 and TRBJ1-3, the complete variable domain is DGGITQSPKYLFRKEGQNVTLSCEQNLNHDAMYWYRQDPGQGLRLIYYSQIVNDFQKGDIAEGYSVSREKKESFPLTVTSAQKNPTAFYLCASSGGRIGNTIYFGEGSWLTVV.

This clonotype is classed as medium-sized by frequency. This rearrangement joins TRBV19 to TRBJ2-3; checking the TCRdb D call of TRBD2 is not possible without DNA. The germline CDR1 and CDR2 sequences are LNHDA and SQIVND (reference sequence). This CDR3 spans 16 amino acids. CDR3 residues: CASSIPTSGRPDTQYF.

The J gene is TRBJ2-1, the V gene TRBV7-9; as DNA is missing, the TRBD1 call by TCRdb cannot be tested. Per germline, CDR1 SEHNR and CDR2 FQNEAQ (reference sequence). This CDR3 has 16 amino acids. Here the CDR3 reads CASSYRTGSMHNEQFF.

This clonotype ranks as medium-sized in terms of frequency. The V call is TRBV27, the J call TRBJ2-3; no DNA is available, so the TRBD2 call from TCRdb remains unchecked. The CDR3 sequence is 15 residues long. The germline V gene has CDR1 MNHEY and CDR2 SMNVEV (reference sequence). The CDR3 here is CASSLYFLQRDTQYF.

In terms of frequency, this clonotype is medium-sized. The chain joins TRBV27 to TRBJ1-1; with no DNA, the TCRdb D assignment of TRBD1 cannot be verified. The CDR3 totals 13 residues. Germline CDR1 is MNHEY and CDR2 is SMNVEV (reference sequence). This CDR3 is CASYPQGWTEAFF.

This clonotype shows up as medium-sized by frequency. This chain uses TRBV5-6 with TRBJ1-1. This CDR3 has 17 amino acids. Germline CDR1 reads SGHDT; CDR2 reads YYEEEE. The CDR3: CASSLGSGYKSGFEAFF.